Each of the 7 T cell receptor beta chains below was sequenced from the same sample in a study of shared clonotypes between healthy human individuals. CD45RO-negative CD8 cells positively selected for CCR7 made up the naive population, which excluded terminally differentiated effector memory CD45RA+ cells. Assay used: immunoSEQ multiplex PCR; TCRdb lists only in-frame clones, some missing. The sample lists about 700,000 clones, 90% to 95% occurring once. Specimen: naive CD8+ T cells sorted from blood. Every receptor here comes from a young man in good health.

The rearrangement joins TRBV28 to TRBJ2-2, with D unclear. V was trimmed by 4 bases and J by 4 bases, leaving 4 bases between them. Germline assignment: CDR1 MDHEN and CDR2 SYDVKM. The CDR3 spans 12 residues. CDR3 coding DNA: TGTGCCAGCAGTTACATCACCGGGGAGCTGTTTTTT. Translating gives CASSYITGELFF.

The V and J genes are TRBV4-1 and TRBJ2-7, with TRBD2 as a possible D gene (5 bases). Per germline, CDR1 MGHRA and CDR2 YSYEKL. V lost 0 bases and J 9 bases, leaving 15 bases between the germline ends. CDR3 length: 14 residues. The CDR3 sequence is CASSQEGGRGGQYF. Written as DNA, the CDR3 is TGCGCCAGCAGCCAAGAAGGAGGAAGAGGAGGGCAGTACTTC.

The rearrangement uses TRBV7-6 and TRBJ2-1; no definite D call. The V gene lost 4 bases and the J gene lost 4 bases, with 8 bases spanning the gap. CDR1 SGHVS and CDR2 FNYEAQ come from the germline V gene. This CDR3 has 13 residues. CDR3 sequence reads: CASSSSGYNEQFF. CDR3 DNA: TGTGCCAGCAGCTCCTCTGGTTACAATGAGCAGTTCTTC.

With regard to this clone: The same CDR3 arises from other DNA sequences in this sample as well. V is TRBV28 and J is TRBJ1-1; D is uncertain. From germline, CDR1 is MDHEN and CDR2 SYDVKM. The V end lost 2 bases, the J end lost 2 bases, and 6 bases lay between the germline ends. The CDR3 runs 13 residues. CDR3: CASSLEGNTEAFF. The CDR3 nucleotides read TGTGCCAGCAGTTTAGAGGGAAACACTGAAGCTTTCTTT.

The chain employs TRBV5-1 and TRBJ1-1; D is ambiguous. Trimming left V 3 bases short and J 7 bases short, with 22 bases between. The CDR3 has 16 residues. Germline V lookup: CDR1 SGHRS, CDR2 YFSETQ. Here the CDR3 reads CASSSGMAPVGFEAFF. CDR3 DNA sequence: TGCGCCAGCAGCTCAGGAATGGCACCTGTGGGGTTTGAAGCTTTCTTT.

This chain links TRBV9 with TRBJ2-1, with TRBD1 matching over 9 bases. V was pared by 0 bases and J by 6 bases, with 7 bases of the junction left unmatched. Germline CDR1 reads SGDLS; CDR2 reads YYNGEE. This CDR3 has 16 amino acids. DNA of the CDR3: TGTGCCAGCAGCGTAGCCGGGACAGGGATTTTCAATGAGCAGTTCTTC. Protein sequence: CASSVAGTGIFNEQFF.

J is TRBJ1-2 and V is TRBV28; 7 nucleotides line up with TRBD1. Per the germline V gene, CDR1 is MDHEN and CDR2 is SYDVKM. CDR3 size: 16 residues. Trimming removed 2 bases from V and 4 bases from J; junction bases left unmatched: 10. CDR3 nucleotides: TGTGCCAGCAGTTTAGCTAGGGGGGACAGAATCTATGGCTACACCTTC. The encoded protein is CASSLARGDRIYGYTF.